These T cell receptor beta chains were read from a single sample in a study of control samples from healthy donors and cancer patients. The assay was immunoSEQ multiplex PCR, and TCRdb's table has in-frame clones only and misses some. The sample has some 120,000 clones; roughly 91% are singletons. The material sequenced was PBMCs. Receptors were obtained from a man aged 45-65 years with head and neck cancer. CDR3s include the opening cysteine and the closing phenylalanine or tryptophan. D genes are given only for firm matches. Size values are once, few and many counts, or a class for expanded clones, and some rows have none.

TRBJ2-1 | NA | TRBD2 | TRBV4-3 | TGCGCCAGCAATGACGGGGGGGGAGATCAGTTCTTC | CASNDGGGDQFF
TRBJ1-5 | NA | NA | TRBV28 | TGTGCCAGCAGTTTCCTCTGGGGCAATCAGCCCCAGCATTTT | CASSFLWGNQPQHF
TRBJ2-1 | NA | TRBD2 | TRBV30 | TGTGCCTGGGATCCGGGACTAGGAGACGAGCAGTTCTTC | CAWDPGLGDEQFF
TRBJ1-4 | NA | NA | TRBV2 | TGTGCCAGCAGTGATTTCAGGGACGAAAAACTGTTTTTT | CASSDFRDEKLFF
TRBJ2-5 | NA | NA | TRBV4-3 | TGCGCCAGCAGCCAAGAATATAGGGGGAAAGGGCAAGAGACCCAGTACTTC | CASSQEYRGKGQETQYF
TRBJ2-1 | once | NA | TRBV5-6 | TGTGCCAGCAGCTTGGGACAGTACTCCTACAATGAGCAGTTCTTC | CASSLGQYSYNEQFF
TRBJ1-1 | NA | NA | TRBV29-1 | TGCAGCGTTGTAGGACAGAGAGTCGGAGCTGAAGCTTTCTTT | CSVVGQRVGAEAFF
TRBJ1-1 | NA | NA | TRBV6-6 | TGTGCCAGCTTAGGGGTTCGGGCTGAAGCTTTCTTT | CASLGVRAEAFF
TRBJ1-2 | once | NA | TRBV19 | TGTGCCAGTAGTTCTGTTGGGGGGGACTATGGCTACACCTTC | CASSSVGGDYGYTF
TRBJ2-1 | NA | TRBD2 | TRBV7-2 | TGTGCCAGCAGCTCCTCTAGCGGGGGGCTAGGTAATGAGCAGTTCTTC | CASSSSSGGLGNEQFF
TRBJ2-5 | NA | TRBD1 | TRBV4-3 | TGCGCCAGCAGCCTAGGGACAGAAGAGACCCAGTACTTC | CASSLGTEETQYF
TRBJ1-1 | NA | NA | TRBV4-1 | TGCGCCAGCAGCCAAGCTCGAAGGGGGGGGTCGAACACTGAAGCTTTCTTT | CASSQARRGGSNTEAFF
TRBJ2-7 | once | NA | TRBV27 | TGTGCCAGCAGGCGGGAAAGCTCCTACGAGCAGTACTTC | CASRRESSYEQYF
TRBJ1-1 | NA | TRBD1 | TRBV19 | TGTGCCAGTGGGGGGACAGGCACTGAAGCTTTCTTT | CASGGTGTEAFF
TRBJ2-5 | NA | TRBD2 | TRBV24-1 | TGTGCCACCAGTCGCGGGGGTCGTTTAGGGGAGACCCAGTACTTC | CATSRGGRLGETQYF
TRBJ2-7 | NA | NA | TRBV7-9 | TGTGCCAGCAGCTTATCTGGGCTCGGCAGGGTCCTTTCCTACGAGCAGTACTTC | CASSLSGLGRVLSYEQYF
TRBJ1-5 | few | NA | TRBV24-1 | TGTGCCACAGGGGGGAGCAATCAGCCCCAGCATTTT | CATGGSNQPQHF
TRBJ1-5 | NA | TRBD1 | TRBV5-8 | TGTGCCAGCAGCTCCGGGACAGGGGGTTATCAGCCCCAGCATTTT | CASSSGTGGYQPQHF
TRBJ2-7 | NA | NA | TRBV9 | TGTGCCAGCAGCGTAGTAGGGGACCCCTCCTACGAGCAGTACTTC | CASSVVGDPSYEQYF
TRBJ1-1 | NA | TRBD1 | TRBV7-2 | TGTGCCAGCAAACAGTCCCGGGACAGGGAAGAAGCTTTCTTT | CASKQSRDREEAFF
TRBJ2-5 | NA | TRBD1 | TRBV29-1 | TGCAGCGGGGGGACAGGGACCCAAGAGACCCAGTACTTC | CSGGTGTQETQYF
TRBJ1-1 | NA | NA | TRBV19 | TGTGCCAGTAGTATAGGGTCTGGGCTCGGGAGAGCTTTCTTT | CASSIGSGLGRAFF
TRBJ2-2 | NA | NA | TRBV6-1 | TGTGCCAGCAGTGAGGTCAGCATGAACACCGGGGAGCTGTTTTTT | CASSEVSMNTGELFF
TRBJ1-1 | NA | TRBD1 | TRBV2 | TGTGCCAGCAGTACCGACAGGGGAGGAACTGAAGCTTTCTTT | CASSTDRGGTEAFF
TRBJ1-1 | NA | NA | TRBV5-1 | TGCGCCAGCAGCGATCCGCCGGGGCCCATGAACACTGAAGCTTTCTTT | CASSDPPGPMNTEAFF
TRBJ1-3 | NA | NA | TRBV7-9 | TGTGCCAGCAGCTTAGTGGCAGGAATGGGAAACACCATATATTTT | CASSLVAGMGNTIYF
TRBJ2-7 | NA | TRBD2 | TRBV27 | TGTGCCAGCAGTTCACTGGCCGGGGGGGGTTTCTCCTACGAGCAGTACTTC | CASSSLAGGGFSYEQYF
TRBJ2-4 | once | NA | TRBV6-2/TRBV6-3 | TGTGCCAGCAGTTACTCGAGGTTCGCCAAAAACATTCAGTACTTC | CASSYSRFAKNIQYF
TRBJ1-5 | once | TRBD1 | TRBV3-1/TRBV3-2 | TGTGCCAGCAGCCAGAACAGGGGGCATCAGCCCCAGCATTTT | CASSQNRGHQPQHF
TRBJ2-5 | NA | TRBD1 | TRBV11-2 | TGTGCCAGCAGTCATACAGGGGCCCAAGAGACCCAGTACTTC | CASSHTGAQETQYF
TRBJ1-2 | NA | NA | TRBV29-1 | TGCAGCGTCGTCCGGGGACATTCATTTGCTGGCTACACCTTC | CSVVRGHSFAGYTF
TRBJ2-1 | NA | TRBD1 | TRBV7-9 | TGTGCCAGCAGCTTAAGACTCCTAAAGGGGGCGCCTCATGAGCAGTTCTTC | CASSLRLLKGAPHEQFF
TRBJ1-1 | once | TRBD1 | TRBV27 | TGTGCCAGCAGGCAATGGACAGGACAGACTGAAGCTTTCTTT | CASRQWTGQTEAFF
TRBJ1-5 | NA | TRBD1 | TRBV6-6 | TGTGCCAGCAGACCCAATGACAGGGGGAATCAGCCCCAGCATTTT | CASRPNDRGNQPQHF
TRBJ2-2 | NA | NA | TRBV9 | TGTGCCAGCACGCTTGGAGAGCACACCGGGGAGCTGTTTTTT | CASTLGEHTGELFF
TRBJ1-4 | NA | NA | TRBV2 | TGTGCCAGCAGTGACGAGTCGGCGGTAGGGGCAGGAGAAAAACTGTTTTTT | CASSDESAVGAGEKLFF
TRBJ1-2 | NA | TRBD1 | TRBV14 | TGTGCCAGCAGCCAATTGGGACAGGAGTTCTATGGCTACACCTTC | CASSQLGQEFYGYTF
TRBJ2-1 | once | NA | TRBV6-6 | TGTGCCAGCAGTTACCTGTATGGGGGGCCGGGCAATGAGCAGTTCTTC | CASSYLYGGPGNEQFF
TRBJ1-2 | NA | TRBD1 | TRBV4-2 | TGTGCCAGCAGCCAAGAAGATAACAGGGGGGTGGGCTACACCTTC | CASSQEDNRGVGYTF
TRBJ2-2 | NA | NA | TRBV7-9 | TGTGCCAGGAACGGGGGCCCAGTCACCGGGGAGCTGTTTTTT | CARNGGPVTGELFF
TRBJ1-5 | NA | TRBD1 | TRBV28 | TGTGCCAGCAGTTTACTGACAGGGGGTATTGGGGGTCAGCCCCAGCATTTT | CASSLLTGGIGGQPQHF
TRBJ2-5 | NA | NA | TRBV28 | TGTGCCAGCAGTACCCGAGAGACCCAGTACTTC | CASSTRETQYF
TRBJ2-3 | NA | TRBD2 | TRBV5-4 | TGTGCCAGCAGCCTGGGACTAGGAACAGATACGCAGTATTTT | CASSLGLGTDTQYF
TRBJ1-1 | once | NA | TRBV27 | TGTGCCAGCAGTATCGGGCGCTTGAACACTGAAGCTTTCTTT | CASSIGRLNTEAFF
TRBJ2-2 | once | NA | TRBV6-5 | TGTGCCAGCACCACAGGGTCCGGGGAGCTGTTTTTT | CASTTGSGELFF
TRBJ2-2 | NA | NA | TRBV9 | TGTGCCAGCAGCGTAGTTCAGGGGTGGGTCGCCGGGGAGCTGTTTTTT | CASSVVQGWVAGELFF
TRBJ1-1 | NA | TRBD1 | TRBV3-1/TRBV3-2 | TGTGCCAGCAGCCCCCTCGGGGACAGTGAAGCTTTCTTT | CASSPLGDSEAFF
TRBJ1-2 | few | TRBD1 | TRBV4-2 | TGTGCCAGCAGCCAAGTCGGGACAGGGGCCTATGGCTACACCTTC | CASSQVGTGAYGYTF
TRBJ2-3 | NA | NA | TRBV5-1 | TGCGCCAGCAGCTTGTATACGGGGTCAGATACGCAGTATTTT | CASSLYTGSDTQYF
TRBJ1-1 | NA | NA | TRBV9 | TGTGCCAGCAGCGTAGGGGCAGGGAGCTTGGGCACTGAAGCTTTCTTT | CASSVGAGSLGTEAFF
TRBJ2-5 | NA | TRBD2 | TRBV7-2 | TGTGCCAGCAGCCATAGCGGGGTGAGAGGGACCCAGTACTTC | CASSHSGVRGTQYF
TRBJ1-1 | NA | NA | TRBV6-5 | TGTGCCAGCAAAATACACCGGGGGGGCACTGAAGCTTTCTTT | CASKIHRGGTEAFF
TRBJ2-1 | few | NA | TRBV29-1 | TGCAGCGTTCGCCCCGGAAGCTCCTACAATGAGCAGTTCTTC | CSVRPGSSYNEQFF
TRBJ2-2 | NA | TRBD1 | TRBV4-1 | TGCGCCAGCAGCCCACTCGTGTCCCGGGACAGGGTGGGGAACACCGGGGAGCTGTTTTTT | CASSPLVSRDRVGNTGELFF
TRBJ2-7 | NA | NA | TRBV6-5 | TGTGCCGCCAGGTGGGGTGGGACGGGGGTCTACGAGCAGTACTTC | CAARWGGTGVYEQYF
TRBJ2-7 | NA | TRBD2 | TRBV19 | TGTGCCAGTAGTCCTAGGGAGGGGTACGAGCAGTACTTC | CASSPREGYEQYF
TRBJ1-2 | few | NA | TRBV10-3 | TGTGCCATCAGTGAAGCGATAGACTATGGCTACACCTTC | CAISEAIDYGYTF